The next 22 T cell receptor beta chains were all read from a single sample in a study of blood T cells in healthy people across ages. A sample-barcoded 5' primer and a J-beta primer mix were used in a second PCR of roughly 6 to 12 cycles. MiXCR, applied by TCRdb to the 5' RACE reads, yields one record per CDR3 protein. The table shows more than 600,000 distinct CDR3 sequences, with more than 20% occurring only once. These sequences were also reported in another study, on T cells of mothers and their children.

Sequencing used blood. The source is a boy between 10 and 17 years old in good health.

V usage is TRBV28 and J usage is TRBJ2-7; 15 bases fit TRBD2. This CDR3 is 15 amino acids long. The V segment lost 4 bases and the J segment 3 bases; nucleotides outside the gene matches: 1. Per the germline V gene, CDR1 is MDHEN and CDR2 is SYDVKM. CDR3 bases: TGTGCCAGCAGTTCGGGACTAGCGGGAGGCTACGAGCAGTACTTC. Translating gives CASSSGLAGGYEQYF.

Remarks on this clonotype: Since no conserved phenylalanine or tryptophan closes the CDR3, a read error is the likely cause. The V call is TRBV20-1, the J call TRBJ1-2, with no clear D. The CDR3 covers 11 residues. The ends were cut back, 4 bases at V and 5 bases at J, with 8 bases in the middle. The germline V gene encodes CDR1 DFQATT and CDR2 SNEGSKA (reference sequence). CDR3 loop: CSAITWYGYTL. The CDR3 nucleotides are TGCAGTGCTATCACGTGGTATGGCTACACCCTC.

V usage is TRBV28 and J usage is TRBJ2-3; weak D call: TRBD1 (5 bases). Between the trimmed V and J ends, which lost 2 bases and 2 bases, there was a span of 14 bases. Germline loops: CDR1 MDHEN, CDR2 SYDVKM. The length of the CDR3 is 16 residues. The CDR3 coding sequence is TGTGCCAGCAGTTTAGATCCAGGGCTCACCACAGATACGCAGTATTTT. This sequence encodes CASSLDPGLTTDTQYF.

This clonotype appeared a few times. This rearrangement joins TRBV29-1 to TRBJ2-3; D is ambiguous. The CDR3 contains 12 residues. The germline gives CDR1 SQVTM, CDR2 ANQGSEA. The CDR3: CVERDFTDTQYF. The CDR3, as DNA: TGCGTTGAGAGAGACTTTACAGATACGCAGTATTTT.

This clonotype was picked up a small number of times. The junction shows a germline mismatch at one end, possibly a read error. J is TRBJ1-5 and V is TRBV12-3 or TRBV12-4; D unclear. The CDR3 spans 13 residues. The CDR3 spells CASSFGDNQPQHF. In DNA, the CDR3 is TGCGCCAGCAGCTTCGGGGACAATCAGCCCCAGCATTTT.

The rearrangement joins TRBV15 to TRBJ2-3; 13 positions match TRBD2. The CDR3 sequence is 16 residues long. The germline V gene encodes CDR1 LNHNV and CDR2 YYDKDF (reference sequence). The ends lost 4 bases at V and 2 bases at J; junction bases unmatched: 3. CDR3 residues: CATSMGLAGNTDTQYF. The CDR3 DNA reads TGTGCCACCAGCATGGGACTAGCGGGAAACACAGATACGCAGTATTTT.

The genes are TRBV19 and TRBJ1-2; D possibly corresponds to TRBD1 (6 bases). With 8 bases removed from V and 8 bases from J, the gap between germline ends came to 15 bases. Germline values: CDR1 LNHDA, CDR2 SQIVND (reference sequence). The CDR3 consists of 12 residues. This chain's CDR3 is CASLGTTQGYTF. Here the CDR3 DNA reads TGTGCCAGTCTTGGGACAACTCAGGGCTACACCTTC.

As concerns this clonotype: One end of the junction is discordant with germline, which a read error may explain. This rearrangement joins TRBV4-2 to TRBJ1-2; 7 bases agree with TRBD1. CDR1 is LGHNA and CDR2 is YNFKEQ in the germline V gene. The CDR3 sequence is 16 residues long. As DNA, the CDR3 is TGTGCCAGCAACCAAGAGAAGCGACGACAGGGCTATGGCTACACCTTC. Amino acids: CASNQEKRRQGYGYTF.

On this clonotype: This likely comes from a read error, as the CDR3 has no conserved phenylalanine or tryptophan at its end. The gene calls are TRBV4-3 and TRBJ2-7; 10 nucleotides match TRBD1. This CDR3 is 16 amino acids long. CDR1 is LGHNA, CDR2 YSLEER, per germline. V lost 3 bases, J lost 0 bases, and 5 bases stayed unmatched. In DNA, the CDR3 is TGCGCCAGCAGCCAGGGGACAGGGGCCACCTCCTACGAGCAGTACTCC. Amino acid sequence: CASSQGTGATSYEQYS.

This clonotype was recorded a few times. J is TRBJ1-5 and V is TRBV7-9, with unresolved D. Germline lookup yields CDR1 SEHNR and CDR2 FQNEAQ (reference sequence). Trimming removed 1 base from V and 3 bases from J, with 19 bases in between. The CDR3 covers 18 residues. This CDR3 reads CASSLGGLDSLVNQPQHF. CDR3 nucleotides: TGTGCCAGCAGCTTAGGTGGGTTGGACTCTCTGGTCAATCAGCCCCAGCATTTT.

This chain joins TRBV20-1 and TRBJ2-7; 9 nucleotides align to TRBD2. With V trimmed by 2 bases and J by 1 base, 3 bases remained unmatched. The CDR3 is 14 amino acids. Germline lookup yields CDR1 DFQATT and CDR2 SNEGSKA (reference sequence). For the CDR3, the DNA is TGCAGTGCTAGAATACTAGCGGGTTCCTACGAGCAGTACTTC. Translated, it gives CSARILAGSYEQYF.

This chain joins TRBV12-3 or TRBV12-4 and TRBJ2-5; D is unresolved. The CDR3 length is 14 residues. V lost 6 bases, J lost 3 bases, and 14 bases lay in between. CDR3 bases: TGTGCCAGCAGACCGGACCCTAACGAAGAGACCCAGTACTTC. Translated: CASRPDPNEETQYF.

V usage is TRBV29-1 and J usage is TRBJ2-7; 9 bases agree with TRBD1. Unmatched junction bases numbered 6, after V lost 6 bases and J lost 3 bases. Germline values: CDR1 SQVTM, CDR2 ANQGSEA. CDR3 size: 13 residues. Here the CDR3 reads CSVTSGQGYEQYF. The CDR3 DNA reads TGCAGCGTAACATCGGGACAGGGCTACGAGCAGTACTTC.

As concerns this clonotype: A read error may be the cause here, since a much bigger clone is one base away. The chain has TRBV2 and TRBJ2-7; the D call may be TRBD1 or TRBD2 (5 bases each). Trimming shortened V by 6 bases and J by 4 bases, and 19 bases separated the two germline ends. The CDR3 is 15 amino acids. The germline V gene encodes CDR1 SNHLY and CDR2 FYNNEI. Here the CDR3 DNA reads TGTGCCAGCAGGGCGCTCGGGGCAGTCATATACGAGCAGTACTTC. Protein sequence: CASRALGAVIYEQYF. The complete variable domain, with remaining parts taken from reference TRBV2 and TRBJ2-7, reads EPEVTQTPSHQVTQMGQEVILRCVPISNHLYFYWYRQILGQKVEFLVSFYNNEISEKSEIFDDQFSVERPDGSNFTLKIRSTKLEDSAMYFCASRALGAVIYEQYFGPGTRLTVT.

Concerning this clonotype itself: One end of the junction varies from germline; a read error may be responsible. The CDR3 sequence: CASSPSGGQRETQYF. The CDR3 DNA reads as TGTGCCAGCAGTCCCTCCGGGGGACAGAGGGAGACCCAATACTTC. This rearrangement joins TRBV28 to TRBJ2-5; maybe TRBD1 (7 bases). Per germline, CDR1 MDHEN and CDR2 SYDVKM. CDR3 size: 15 residues.

The chain employs TRBV28 and TRBJ2-7, with D possibly being TRBD1 (5 bases). The end of the DNA fits TRBJ2-1 better, so the J call may be wrong. Germline assignment: CDR1 MDHEN and CDR2 SYDVKM. This CDR3 has 15 residues. The CDR3 loop is CASTTLGHGKSEQFF. The CDR3 nucleotides are TGTGCCAGCACCACCCTTGGACACGGCAAAAGTGAGCAGTTCTTC.

V gene TRBV27 combines with J gene TRBJ2-5; D is ambiguous. The V gene's germline CDR1 is MNHEY and CDR2 SMNVEV (reference sequence). V shed 7 bases and J shed 9 bases, with 9 bases lying between them. The CDR3 spans 10 residues. The CDR3 here is CASKSVAQYF. The CDR3 nucleotides read TGTGCCAGCAAATCGGTGGCCCAGTACTTC.

Here the CDR3 DNA reads TGCAGCGTCATCGGTCTGGACGCCGGTAACTATGGCTACACCTTC. It translates to CSVIGLDAGNYGYTF. The chain links TRBV29-1 to TRBJ1-2; unclear D gene. The CDR3 runs to 15 residues. V shed 6 bases and J shed 1 base, with 18 bases lying between them. Germline loops: CDR1 SQVTM, CDR2 ANQGSEA. The variable domain in full, with the rest retrieved from reference TRBV29-1 and TRBJ1-2, is SAVISQKPSRDICQRGTSLTIQCQVDSQVTMMFWYRQQPGQSLTLIATANQGSEATYESGFVIDKFPISRPNLTFSTLTVSNMSPEDSSIYLCSVIGLDAGNYGYTFGSGTRLTVV.

This clonotype appeared a few times. This chain connects TRBV11-2 to TRBJ2-1; 9 bases map to TRBD1. CDR1 SGHAT and CDR2 FQNNGV come from the germline V gene. J was trimmed by 2 bases and V by 7 bases; bases with no gene match: 6. This CDR3 contains 15 residues. CDR3 protein: CASTPGQGPYNEQFF. In DNA, the CDR3 is TGTGCCAGCACGCCTGGACAGGGGCCCTACAATGAGCAGTTCTTC.

The gene calls are TRBV28 and TRBJ2-5, with D tentatively TRBD1 or TRBD2 (5 bases each). Germline assignment: CDR1 MDHEN and CDR2 SYDVKM. The CDR3 runs to 15 residues. The ends were cut back, 1 base at V and 4 bases at J, with 13 bases in the middle. The CDR3 nucleotides read TGTGCCAGCAGTTTATTCGGGACCCCTAGAGAGACCCAGTACTTC. Protein sequence: CASSLFGTPRETQYF.

CDR3 sequence: CASSVRDPGTEETQYF. The DNA for the CDR3 is TGTGCCAGCAGCGTCAGGGACCCCGGGACGGAAGAGACCCAGTACTTC. The chain combines TRBV3-1 with TRBJ2-5; D possibly uses TRBD1 or TRBD2 (5 bases each). The CDR3 extends over 16 amino acids. Deletions cut 5 bases from V and 3 bases from J, with 19 bases between. Germline V gene lookup returns CDR1 LGHDT and CDR2 YNNKEL (reference sequence).

This sequence joins TRBV7-9 and TRBJ2-2; D call uncertain. V lost 5 bases and J 7 bases, leaving 8 bases between the germline ends. The CDR3 is 12 residues long. Germline V gene lookup returns CDR1 SEHNR and CDR2 FQNEAQ (reference sequence). The CDR3 nucleotides read TGTGCCAGCAGCCTAAATGGCGGGGAGCTGTTTTTT. Its translation: CASSLNGGELFF.